The sequence of this T cell receptor (beta chain) was determined in a study of Graves' ophthalmopathy and Graves' hyperthyroidism. The sequenced template was RNA, covering the TCR beta CDR3 region. The workflow started with a first-round RT-PCR run with HTBI primers and then moved on to a second-round multiplex PCR. TCRdb called the multiplex PCR reads again in MiXCR, with one record for every CDR3 protein. The sample shows fewer than 600,000 distinct CDR3 sequences, around 15% of them seen only once. To note about this clonotype: The antigen is undetermined.

Study-level points and caveats: It was with roughly 70% sensitivity and about 72% specificity that the model predicted ophthalmopathy progression. Blood also contained most of the expanded thyroid clonotypes above 0.001 frequency.

This CDR3 region has 16 residues. Per germline, CDR1 MGHDK and CDR2 SYGVNS. V was shortened by 0 bases and J by 3 bases, with 11 bases between the two germline ends. Clinical symptoms, serum thyroxine, TRAb, thyroid ultrasound and orbital computed tomography were relied on for diagnosis. The receptor was isolated from a woman between 25 and 40 years old with Graves' ophthalmopathy. What was sequenced was blood. The chain recombines TRBV25-1 with TRBJ2-2; maybe TRBD1 (5 bases). CDR3 sequence: CASSEYVGADTGELFF. The CDR3 nucleotides are TGTGCCAGCAGTGAATATGTAGGGGCCGACACCGGGGAGCTGTTTTTT. Looking up the rest from reference TRBV25-1 and TRBJ2-2 gives the full variable domain: EADIYQTPRYLVIGTGKKITLECSQTMGHDKMYWYQQDPGMELHLIHYSYGVNSTEKGDLSSESTVSRIRTEHFPLTLESARPSHTSQYLCASSEYVGADTGELFFGEGSRLTVL.